This T cell receptor beta chain was sequenced during a study of early T cells in non-severe SARS-CoV-2 infection. TCRdb ran MiXCR on the 5' RACE reads and lists one entry per CDR3 protein. The sample shows fewer than 110,000 distinct CDR3 sequences, over 8.5% of them seen only once. With 5 bases clipped from V and 5 bases from J, the junction kept 12 bases outside the gene matches. This CDR3 has 16 amino acids. Germline CDR1 DFQATT, CDR2 SNEGSKA (reference sequence). This TCR was recovered from an adult who was a healthcare worker with PCR-confirmed SARS-CoV-2 infection or an uninfected control (not recorded which). The sequenced sample consisted of whole blood. This chain joins TRBV20-1 and TRBJ2-3, with 11 bases matching TRBD2. CDR3 DNA sequence: TGCAGTGCTGACCCTCTTCTAGCGGGAGGCGGAGATACGCAGTATTTT. Amino acid sequence: CSADPLLAGGGDTQYF.